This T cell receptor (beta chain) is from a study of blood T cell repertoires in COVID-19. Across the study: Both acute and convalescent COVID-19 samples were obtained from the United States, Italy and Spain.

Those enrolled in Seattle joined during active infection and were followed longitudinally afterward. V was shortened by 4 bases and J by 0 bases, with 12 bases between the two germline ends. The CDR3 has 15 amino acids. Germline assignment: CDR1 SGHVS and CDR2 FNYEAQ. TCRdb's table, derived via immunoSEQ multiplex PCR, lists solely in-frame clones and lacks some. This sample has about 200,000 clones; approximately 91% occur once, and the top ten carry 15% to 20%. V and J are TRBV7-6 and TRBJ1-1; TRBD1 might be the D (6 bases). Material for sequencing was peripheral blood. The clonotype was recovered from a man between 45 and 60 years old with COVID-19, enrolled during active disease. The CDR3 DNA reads TGTGCCAGCAGCTCACAGGGAGGGCTGAACACTGAAGCTTTCTTT. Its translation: CASSSQGGLNTEAFF.